This T cell receptor (beta chain) stems from a study of memory CD4+ T cells and cytomegalovirus serostatus. Study observations and caveats: 67 of 164 known CMV-associated TCRbeta sequences appeared in CD4+ memory.

Single viable CD3+CD4+CD8-CD45RO+ cells were sorted as the memory CD4+ T cells. For this clone: Its antigen is as yet unknown.

Profiling relied on immunoSEQ multiplex PCR, and the TCRdb table lists in-frame clones only, not all of them. The sample yields some 80,000 clones, approximately 84% seen once. The CDR3 is made up of 13 amino acids. The V gene's germline CDR1 is SQVTM and CDR2 ANQGSEA. Between the trimmed V and J ends, which lost 5 bases and 2 bases, there was a span of 12 bases. Sample: memory CD4+ T cells from blood. This sequence was found in an adult in good health and CMV-seronegative. This sequence joins TRBV29-1 and TRBJ1-1; D remains ambiguous. The CDR3 reads CSVRVQINTEAFF. The CDR3 bases are TGCAGCGTTAGGGTACAGATAAACACTGAAGCTTTCTTT.